The 6 T cell receptor beta chains below come from one sample, sequenced in a study of T cells in Graves' hyperthyroidism and ophthalmopathy (dated by TCRdb to the late 2010s). Library preparation used multiplex PCR. The sequencer was an Illumina HiSeq 2000. Amplification of TCR beta CDR3 regions was carried out from RNA transcripts. The TCR CDR3 was subjected to a first round of RT-PCR using the HTBI primer set and the Qiagen OneStep RT-PCR kit. TCRdb reran the public reads through fastp at Q25 and MiXCR, keeping productive beta chains. Every CDR3 protein is listed once, alongside the most common genes and DNA of its rows. For this sample the table gives over 150,000 distinct CDR3 sequences, of which less than 20% were detected only once. Together, the top ten hold about 50% of the sample. Sequencing input: blood. These receptors all come from a woman aged 45-60 years with Graves' hyperthyroidism.

The chain links TRBV20-1 to TRBJ1-5, with D unresolved. V was clipped by 8 bases and J by 1 base, with 15 bases between them. CDR1 is DFQATT and CDR2 is SNEGSKA in the germline V gene (reference sequence). The CDR3 covers 14 residues. The CDR3 is CSPGPRESNQPQHF. The CDR3, as DNA: TGCAGTCCCGGCCCGCGGGAGAGCAATCAGCCCCAGCATTTT.

This clonotype was seen many times. V usage is TRBV5-6 and J usage is TRBJ2-1; D perhaps matches TRBD2 (6 bases). The CDR3 is made up of 15 amino acids. The germline V gene encodes CDR1 SGHDT and CDR2 YYEEEE. V was pared by 0 bases and J by 1 base, with 8 bases between. CDR3 nucleotide sequence: TGTGCCAGCAGCTTGGCGGGAGTATCCTACAATGAGCAGTTCTTC. Encoded protein: CASSLAGVSYNEQFF.

This clonotype was found many times. V and J are TRBV12-3 or TRBV12-4 and TRBJ2-7, with a tentative D call TRBD2 (5 bases). CDR3 length equals 15 residues. Trimming took off 3 bases at V and 1 base at J, with 13 bases between the two ends. The CDR3 loop is CASSFEGSGSYEQYF. The CDR3 bases are TGTGCCAGCAGTTTCGAAGGGTCGGGATCCTACGAGCAGTACTTC.

The V gene is TRBV10-1, the J gene TRBJ2-2; D is possibly TRBD1 or TRBD2 (5 bases each). Germline V gene data show CDR1 as WNHNN and CDR2 as SYGVQD (reference sequence). The CDR3 totals 17 residues. Deletions cut 0 bases from V and 3 bases from J, with 14 bases between. The CDR3 spells CASSESLFGAHTGELFF. The CDR3 nucleotides are TGCGCCAGCAGTGAGTCTCTTTTCGGGGCTCACACCGGGGAGCTGTTTTTT.

The chain is built from TRBV28 and TRBJ2-1, with 9 bases fitting TRBD1. V shed 5 bases and J 4 bases; nucleotides not matched to a gene: 3. This CDR3 comprises 14 residues. CDR1 is MDHEN and CDR2 is SYDVKM in the germline V gene. The chain's CDR3 is CASSPTGGYNEQFF. The CDR3 region has the DNA TGTGCCAGCAGTCCGACAGGGGGGTACAATGAGCAGTTCTTC.

This sequence joins TRBV29-1 and TRBJ1-2; D is perhaps TRBD1 (5 bases). Germline V gene data show CDR1 as SQVTM and CDR2 as ANQGSEA. The CDR3 covers 16 residues. Trimming pared 3 bases from V and 4 bases from J, leaving 21 bases between. CDR3 sequence reads: CSVDPPGQGIFYGYTF. The CDR3, as DNA: TGCAGCGTTGACCCCCCTGGGCAGGGAATATTCTATGGCTACACCTTC.